One sample yielded the 30 T cell receptor beta chains listed below, sequenced in a study of a mutant IDH1 vaccine in newly diagnosed glioma. Specified time point: week 35, safety follow-up. A single vaccine dose contained 300 ug of mutant IDH1 20-mer peptide, and topical imiquimod was used with it. Profiling relied on immunoSEQ multiplex PCR, and the TCRdb table lists in-frame clones only, not all of them. The sample contains roughly 25,000 clones, roughly 83% of which appear only once. What these receptors recognize is not known. Sequenced here: PBMCs, sampled from a glioma patient whose treatment included an IDH1 peptide vaccine. These receptors were obtained from a man aged 30 to 45 with glioma.

The chain carries TRBV9 and TRBJ1-2; tentative D call: TRBD1 (5 bases). There are 14 residues in the CDR3. Trimming removed 0 bases at V and 4 bases at J, with 10 bases between. The germline gives CDR1 SGDLS, CDR2 YYNGEE. The CDR3 loop reads CASSVGEGTYGYTF. DNA for the CDR3: TGTGCCAGCAGCGTAGGGGAAGGGACCTATGGCTACACCTTC.

This clone was observed a few times. The sample carries other DNA sequences with the same CDR3. The chain links TRBV2 to TRBJ2-3; 12 bases match TRBD1. The J segment lost 5 bases and the V segment lost 6 bases, leaving 6 bases of the junction unmatched. CDR3 length equals 15 residues. The germline V gene encodes CDR1 SNHLY and CDR2 FYNNEI. The CDR3 here is CASSEGQGAIDTQYF. The CDR3 region has the DNA TGTGCCAGCAGCGAGGGACAGGGGGCGATAGATACGCAGTATTTT. The full variable domain, completed using reference TRBV2 and TRBJ2-3, is EPEVTQTPSHQVTQMGQEVILRCVPISNHLYFYWYRQILGQKVEFLVSFYNNEISEKSEIFDDQFSVERPDGSNFTLKIRSTKLEDSAMYFCASSEGQGAIDTQYFGPGTRLTVL.

The gene calls are TRBV30 and TRBJ1-5; 9 bases are a match to TRBD1. With V trimmed by 3 bases and J by 4 bases, 7 bases remained unmatched. Germline assignment: CDR1 GTSNPN and CDR2 SVGIG (reference sequence). The CDR3 runs to 15 residues. Here the CDR3 reads CAWSSGDRANQPQHF. The CDR3 DNA reads as TGTGCCTGGAGCTCCGGGGACAGGGCTAATCAGCCCCAGCATTTT.

This chain joins TRBV9 and TRBJ2-5; the match to TRBD1 covers 7 bases. Germline V gene sequence: CDR1 SGDLS, CDR2 YYNGEE. With V trimmed by 7 bases and J by 2 bases, 11 bases remained unmatched. This CDR3 region has 15 residues. CDR3 residues: CASGGQDPGQETQYF. In DNA, the CDR3 is TGTGCCAGCGGCGGACAGGACCCCGGACAAGAGACCCAGTACTTC. Using reference TRBV9 and TRBJ2-5 for the parts outside the CDR3, the full variable domain is DSGVTQTPKHLITATGQRVTLRCSPRSGDLSVYWYQQSLDQGLQFLIQYYNGEERAKGNILERFSAQQFPDLHSELNLSSLELGDSALYFCASGGQDPGQETQYFGPGTRLLVL.

The V and J genes are TRBV30 and TRBJ1-1; possible D gene TRBD1, 5 bases. V lost 2 bases to trimming and J lost 3 bases, with 13 bases between them. Germline V lookup: CDR1 GTSNPN, CDR2 SVGIG (reference sequence). The CDR3 totals 14 residues. The CDR3 loop is CAWSWSGVDTEAFF. Here the CDR3 DNA reads TGTGCCTGGAGTTGGTCGGGGGTGGACACTGAAGCTTTCTTT.

This chain links TRBV6-5 with TRBJ2-7, with D possibly being TRBD1 (5 bases). The CDR3 is 12 residues long. Germline CDR1 MNHEY, CDR2 SVGAGI. The V and J ends lost 7 bases and 5 bases respectively, with 12 bases between them. The CDR3 DNA sequence: TGTGCCAGCAACACGACAGTCAACGAGCAGTACTTC. Its protein product is CASNTTVNEQYF.

The chain uses TRBV29-1 and TRBJ2-3, with 13 bases lining up with TRBD2. This CDR3 contains 14 residues. Germline CDR1 reads SQVTM; CDR2 reads ANQGSEA. Trimming cost V 8 bases and J 6 bases; bases outside gene matches: 8. The CDR3 region has the DNA TGCAGCTCAAGCCGGACTAGCGGGAGTGATACGCAGTATTTT. Its protein is CSSSRTSGSDTQYF.

The chain is built from TRBV21-1 and TRBJ2-5; the D call of TRBD2 is as the table states it, not checked on the DNA. TRBV21-1 is deemed a pseudogene. The CDR3 is 16 residues long. CDR3 region: CASNPKPRGRRETQYF. Written as DNA, the CDR3 is TGTGCCAGCAACCCAAAACCACGCGGGAGGCGGGAGACCCAGTACTTC.

The chain uses TRBV9 and TRBJ2-3, with D perhaps given as TRBD1 or TRBD2 (5 bases each). Trimming left V 0 bases short and J 2 bases short, with 13 bases between. Germline lookup yields CDR1 SGDLS and CDR2 YYNGEE. This CDR3 has 16 amino acids. The CDR3 is CASSVGDGRLTDTQYF. The CDR3 coding sequence is TGTGCCAGCAGCGTAGGGGACGGCAGACTCACAGATACGCAGTATTTT.

The chain couples TRBV6-5 to TRBJ2-7; D unclear. The CDR3 is 14 residues long. CDR1 is MNHEY and CDR2 is SVGAGI in the germline V gene. Trimming cost V 4 bases and J 0 bases, with 10 bases left between them. CDR3 in DNA: TGTGCCAGCAGTTGGACGGAGAGCTCCTACGAGCAGTACTTC. It is translated as CASSWTESSYEQYF.

This chain uses TRBV10-2 with TRBJ1-2; tentatively, D is TRBD1 (6 bases). The germline gives CDR1 WSHSY, CDR2 SAAADI. With 6 bases removed from V and 7 bases from J, the gap between germline ends came to 18 bases. This CDR3 comprises 14 residues. This CDR3 is CASRGWGAHPGYTF. The CDR3 DNA is TGCGCCAGCAGGGGGTGGGGGGCGCATCCTGGCTACACCTTC.

The chain links TRBV5-6 to TRBJ1-5; tentative D call: TRBD1 (5 bases). Between the trimmed V and J ends, which lost 0 bases and 7 bases, there was a span of 11 bases. Per the germline V gene, CDR1 is SGHDT and CDR2 is YYEEEE. The CDR3 length is 14 residues. CDR3 in DNA: TGTGCCAGCAGCTTGGCAGGGTATAACCAGCCCCAGCATTTT. It codes for CASSLAGYNQPQHF.

J is TRBJ1-1 and V is TRBV28; TRBD1 matches at 12 bases. The CDR3 loop spans 18 amino acids. Trimming removed 2 bases from V and 2 bases from J; junction bases left unmatched: 9. Per the germline V gene, CDR1 is MDHEN and CDR2 is SYDVKM. The DNA for the CDR3 is TGTGCCAGCAGTTTACCCTCGGGACAGGGGGCGCACAACACTGAAGCTTTCTTT. This translates into CASSLPSGQGAHNTEAFF.

This chain links TRBV18 with TRBJ2-7; D may be TRBD1 or TRBD2 (5 bases each). This CDR3 region has 14 residues. CDR1 and CDR2 (germline): KGHSH, LQKENI. V was shortened by 3 bases and J by 0 bases, with 9 bases between the two germline ends. CDR3 protein: CASSPRDGSYEQYF. The CDR3 coding sequence is TGTGCCAGCTCACCCCGGGACGGCTCCTACGAGCAGTACTTC.

This sequence joins TRBV6-5 and TRBJ2-7; possible D gene TRBD2, 6 bases. Trimming took off 0 bases at V and 1 base at J, with 10 bases between the two ends. The CDR3 spans 15 residues. Germline V gene sequence: CDR1 MNHEY, CDR2 SVGAGI. In DNA form, the CDR3 reads TGTGCCAGCAGTTACTCTTTGGAGGGTTCCTACGAGCAGTACTTC. It codes for CASSYSLEGSYEQYF.

The J gene is TRBJ2-5, the V gene TRBV10-3; D assignment may be TRBD1 or TRBD2 (6 bases each). Looked up from germline, CDR1 is ENHRY and CDR2 is SYGVKD. V was trimmed by 6 bases and J by 5 bases, leaving 16 bases between them. The CDR3 has 14 residues. CDR3 loop: CAISRRGVVETQYF. CDR3 in DNA: TGTGCCATCAGCAGGAGGGGGGTGGTCGAGACCCAGTACTTC.

The CDR3 here is CASSLVGRVGYGYTF. Written as DNA, the CDR3 is TGCGCCAGCAGCTTAGTCGGAAGGGTAGGCTATGGCTACACCTTC. V is TRBV5-1 and J is TRBJ1-2; D not resolved. Trimming removed 2 bases from V and 4 bases from J, with 15 bases in between. The CDR3 covers 15 residues. The germline V gene encodes CDR1 SGHRS and CDR2 YFSETQ.

The chain couples TRBV5-5 to TRBJ1-2; D is uncertain. CDR1 is SGHKS and CDR2 is YYEKEE in the germline V gene (reference sequence). Trimming removed 0 bases at V and 3 bases at J, with 3 bases between. The CDR3 runs 12 residues. This CDR3 reads CASSLDYYGYTF. Here the CDR3 DNA reads TGTGCCAGCAGCTTGGATTACTATGGCTACACCTTC.

The rearrangement joins TRBV5-1 to TRBJ2-3, with unresolved D. The CDR3 has 12 residues. The V gene's germline CDR1 is SGHRS and CDR2 YFSETQ. The V end was cut by 2 bases, the J end by 5 bases, with 6 bases between. This CDR3 is CASSLQQDTQYF. In DNA, the CDR3 is TGCGCCAGCAGCTTACAGCAAGATACGCAGTATTTT.

The table lists this clone with a count of one. This sequence joins TRBV25-1 and TRBJ1-1; weak D call: TRBD1 (5 bases). V gave up 0 bases and J gave up 5 bases, with 7 bases separating them. The CDR3 totals 13 residues. Germline V gene data show CDR1 as MGHDK and CDR2 as SYGVNS. The DNA of the CDR3 is TGTGCCAGCAGTGAATATGGGGGGACTGAAGCTTTCTTT. The encoded protein is CASSEYGGTEAFF.

This clone showed up just once. V gene TRBV11-1 combines with J gene TRBJ2-2; D is ambiguous. Trimming shortened V by 5 bases and J by 0 bases, and 1 base separated the two germline ends. The CDR3 sequence is 12 residues long. Germline V gene lookup returns CDR1 SGHAT and CDR2 FQDESV (reference sequence). The CDR3 region has the DNA TGTGCCAGCAGCCCGAACACCGGGGAGCTGTTTTTT. This gives the protein CASSPNTGELFF.

V and J are TRBV19 and TRBJ2-3; D is uncertain. Germline V gives CDR1 LNHDA, CDR2 SQIVND (reference sequence). CDR3 length: 11 residues. V shed 6 bases and J shed 4 bases, with 5 bases lying between them. The CDR3 DNA is TGTGCCAGTAGCTTCTCAGATACGCAGTATTTT. It encodes CASSFSDTQYF.

This clone occurred once. The chain joins TRBV11-3 to TRBJ2-7; TRBD1 matches at 7 bases. The CDR3 spans 13 residues. V shed 5 bases, J shed 7 bases, and the junction held 8 bases outside the gene matches. Germline values: CDR1 SGHNT, CDR2 YENEEA. The CDR3 reads CASSPDRAQEQYF. The CDR3 DNA is TGTGCCAGCAGCCCAGACAGGGCTCAGGAGCAGTACTTC.

V and J are TRBV5-4 and TRBJ2-1; D gene unclear. CDR3 size: 11 residues. The V gene lost 0 bases and the J gene lost 9 bases, with 4 bases spanning the gap. Germline CDR1 and CDR2: SGHNT and YYREEE (reference sequence). CDR3 region: CASSLGGEQFF. The CDR3 DNA follows: TGTGCCAGCAGCTTGGGTGGTGAGCAGTTCTTC.

This clone rates as medium-sized. J is TRBJ1-2 and V is TRBV7-2, with 7 bases fitting TRBD1. Germline CDR1 SGHTA, CDR2 FQGNSA. With 0 bases clipped from V and 6 bases from J, the junction kept 4 bases outside the gene matches. The CDR3 extends over 14 amino acids. CDR3 DNA sequence: TGTGCCAGCAGCTTAGCAGGGCAGGGGGATGGCTACACCTTC. Translation gives CASSLAGQGDGYTF.

CDR3 DNA: TGCGCCAGCAGCCCCGGGGGTAGGAGCTCCTATAATTCACCCCTCCACTTT. It codes for CASSPGGRSSYNSPLHF. The chain combines TRBV4-1 with TRBJ1-6; D is possibly TRBD1 (5 bases). CDR1 and CDR2 (germline): MGHRA, YSYEKL. V gave up 4 bases and J gave up 0 bases, with 13 bases separating them. The CDR3 runs to 17 residues.

The table lists this clone with a count of one. The chain is built from TRBV29-1 and TRBJ1-1; TRBD1 aligns across 7 bases. Unmatched junction bases numbered 13, after V lost 6 bases and J lost 0 bases. The germline gives CDR1 SQVTM, CDR2 ANQGSEA. This CDR3 region has 16 residues. Here the CDR3 DNA reads TGCAGCGTCCGCGGAAAAACAGGGGCCATGAACACTGAAGCTTTCTTT. Translating it yields CSVRGKTGAMNTEAFF.

This clone was observed a handful of times. The CDR3 bases are TGTGCCTGGAGTGCGGCGCTCATCGGGACAGGGGTTTCCTACGAGCAGTACTTC. Translation gives CAWSAALIGTGVSYEQYF. V gene TRBV30 combines with J gene TRBJ2-7, with 10 nucleotides matching TRBD1. This CDR3 region has 18 residues. CDR1 GTSNPN and CDR2 SVGIG come from the germline V gene (reference sequence). Unmatched junction bases numbered 13, after V lost 1 base and J lost 1 base.

This clone came up a few times. V gene TRBV6-1 combines with J gene TRBJ2-2; 10 bases agree with TRBD2. This CDR3 contains 15 residues. Per germline, CDR1 MNHNS and CDR2 SASEGT. J gave up 3 bases and V 5 bases, and 3 bases lay outside the gene matches. This chain's CDR3 is CASSPLAGDTGELFF. As DNA, the CDR3 is TGTGCCAGCAGTCCGCTAGCGGGAGACACCGGGGAGCTGTTTTTT.

The V call is TRBV30, the J call TRBJ2-7, with a possible D match to TRBD1 (6 bases). Germline assignment: CDR1 GTSNPN and CDR2 SVGIG (reference sequence). V lost 2 bases, J lost 0 bases, and 11 bases lay in between. CDR3 length: 14 amino acids. In DNA form, the CDR3 reads TGTGCCTGGAGTATCAGACAGGTCTCCTACGAGCAGTACTTC. As protein: CAWSIRQVSYEQYF. Using reference TRBV30 and TRBJ2-7 for the parts outside the CDR3, the full variable domain is SQTIHQWPATLVQPVGSPLSLECTVEGTSNPNLYWYRQAAGRGLQLLFYSVGIGQISSEVPQNLSASRPQDRQFILSSKKLLLSDSGFYLCAWSIRQVSYEQYFGPGTRLTVT.